Sequencing of this TCR beta chain was carried out in a study of blood T cell repertoires in COVID-19. Study information: Acute and convalescent COVID-19 specimens originated in the United States, Italy and Spain. In each case, the material was cDNA or gDNA derived from T cells, B-cell-depleted T cells, or PBMCs.

CDR3 size: 14 residues. CDR1 and CDR2 (germline): SGHKS, YYEKEE (reference sequence). The V and J ends lost 1 base and 9 bases respectively, with 14 bases between them. Methods used by the authors: Estimated nucleated cell counts came from reference gene primer amplification. The data were produced by immunoSEQ multiplex PCR, yet TCRdb's version contains in-frame clones alone and is incomplete. D and trimming come from the DNA, and the V and J calls and clone size come from that table. This table has about 190,000 clones, 70% to 80% appearing once. Sequencing was performed on peripheral blood. The genes are TRBV5-5 and TRBJ2-4; possible D gene TRBD2, 5 bases. The source of this sequence is a woman in her fifties or sixties with acute or convalescent COVID-19. The CDR3, as DNA: TGTGCCAGCAGCTTGTCTGGAGGATTTGGCATTCAGTACTTC. Translated, it gives CASSLSGGFGIQYF. Full variable domain (outside the CDR3, taken from reference TRBV5-5 and TRBJ2-4): DAGVTQSPTHLIKTRGQQVTLRCSPISGHKSVSWYQQVLGQGPQFIFQYYEKEERGRGNFPDRFSARQFPNYSSELNVNALLLGDSALYLCASSLSGGFGIQYFGAGTRLSVL.